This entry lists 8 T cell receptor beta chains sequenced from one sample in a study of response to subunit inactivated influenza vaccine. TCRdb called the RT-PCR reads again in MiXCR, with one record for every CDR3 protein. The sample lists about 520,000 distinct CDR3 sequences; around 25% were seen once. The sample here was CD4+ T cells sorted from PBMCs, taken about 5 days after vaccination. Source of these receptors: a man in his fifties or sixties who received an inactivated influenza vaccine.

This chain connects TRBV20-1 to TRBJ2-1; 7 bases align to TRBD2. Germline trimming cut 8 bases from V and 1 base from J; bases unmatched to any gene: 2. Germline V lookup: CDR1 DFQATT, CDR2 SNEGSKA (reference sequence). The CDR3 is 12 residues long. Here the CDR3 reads CSQAGSYNEQFF. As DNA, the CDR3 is TGCAGTCAAGCGGGATCCTACAATGAGCAGTTCTTC.

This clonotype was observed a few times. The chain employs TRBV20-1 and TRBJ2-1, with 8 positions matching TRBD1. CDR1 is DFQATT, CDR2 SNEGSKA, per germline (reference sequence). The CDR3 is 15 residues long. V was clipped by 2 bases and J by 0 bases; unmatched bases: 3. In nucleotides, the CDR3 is TGCAGTGCTAGAAACAGGGGGAGCTCCTACAATGAGCAGTTCTTC. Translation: CSARNRGSSYNEQFF.

The CDR3 region has the DNA TGTGCCAGCAGCTTAACCGGACCGGGGGCTGGTTATGGCTACACCTTC. Translating it yields CASSLTGPGAGYGYTF. This chain links TRBV7-2 with TRBJ1-2, with a possible D match to TRBD1 (6 bases). The CDR3 consists of 16 residues. CDR1 and CDR2 from the germline V gene are SGHTA and FQGNSA. The V and J ends lost 2 bases and 5 bases respectively, with 18 bases between them.

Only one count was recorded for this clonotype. CDR3 DNA sequence: TGTGCCAGCAGGGATAATGGGTGGTTTCGTGCAGATACGCAGTATTTT. This encodes CASRDNGWFRADTQYF. The gene calls are TRBV6-1 and TRBJ2-3, with D unresolved. The CDR3 covers 16 residues. CDR1 and CDR2 from the germline V gene are MNHNS and SASEGT. Trimming removed 6 bases at V and 4 bases at J, with 20 bases between.

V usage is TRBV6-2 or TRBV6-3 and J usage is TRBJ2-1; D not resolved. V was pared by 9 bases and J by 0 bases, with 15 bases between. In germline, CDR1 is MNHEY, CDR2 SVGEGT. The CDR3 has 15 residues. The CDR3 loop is CASFVERSSYNEQFF. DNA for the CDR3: TGTGCCAGTTTCGTTGAGAGGAGCTCCTACAATGAGCAGTTCTTC.

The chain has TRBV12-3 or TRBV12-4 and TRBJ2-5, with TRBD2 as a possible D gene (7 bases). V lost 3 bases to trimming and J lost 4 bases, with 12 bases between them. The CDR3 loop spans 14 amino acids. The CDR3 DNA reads TGTGCCAGCAGTTTGTGGGGGGGCGGAGAGACCCAGTACTTC. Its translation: CASSLWGGGETQYF.

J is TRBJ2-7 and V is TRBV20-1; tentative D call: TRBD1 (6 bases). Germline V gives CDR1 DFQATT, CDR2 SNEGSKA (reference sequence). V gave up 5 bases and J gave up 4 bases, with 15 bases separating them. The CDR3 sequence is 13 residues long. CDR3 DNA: TGCAGTGCTTCACAGGGAGTCCGTTACGAGCAGTACTTC. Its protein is CSASQGVRYEQYF.

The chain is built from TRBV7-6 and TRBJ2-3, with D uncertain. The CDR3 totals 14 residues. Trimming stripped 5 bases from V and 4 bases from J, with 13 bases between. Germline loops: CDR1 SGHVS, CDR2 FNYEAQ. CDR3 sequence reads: CASSSLGRSDTQYF. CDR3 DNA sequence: TGTGCCAGCAGCAGCTTAGGACGATCAGATACGCAGTATTTT.